The clone carrying this TCR beta chain was seen many times. The data derive from a study of regulatory T cells in long-lasting Graves disease. Across the whole study: Newly diagnosed Graves' patients had taken antithyroid drugs under 3 months.

This CDR3 is 13 amino acids long. V was cut by 3 bases and J by 5 bases, with 10 bases left in between. Per germline, CDR1 MDHEN and CDR2 SYDVKM. CDR3-region Arm-PCR and iRepertoire HTBI primers produced the TCR beta libraries. Authors' data handling: The identification of 60 or so TRBV and roughly 14 TRBJ segments was made across samples. TCRdb reprocessed the multiplex PCR reads with MiXCR, giving one entry per CDR3 protein. The V and J calls, along with clone size, are taken from TCRdb and not from the paper's own processing. Altogether around 400,000 distinct CDR3 sequences are present, around 16% being singletons, with the ten largest covering 22%. Time point of the sample: newly diagnosed GD, antithyroid drugs for less than 3 months. From PBMCs, RNA was extracted and then used to make the TCR library.

The sequencing here drew on peripheral blood mononuclear cells (PBMCs), taken at new diagnosis, from a patient treated with antithyroid drugs. The rearrangement links TRBV28 to TRBJ1-1; D gene unclear. This receptor was obtained from a female donor with Graves disease. In DNA form, the CDR3 reads TGTGCCAGCAGTTTCTCAGGCGGGACTGAAGCTTTCTTT. This encodes CASSFSGGTEAFF.